A selection of T cell receptor beta chains follows, all from one sample in a study of fetal regulatory T cell absence and autoimmunity. Some clones are missing from TCRdb's copy, which holds only in-frame ones; the method was immunoSEQ multiplex PCR. This sample has just over 45,000 clones; about 80% occur once, and the top ten carry 0.4% to 0.45%. Sequences were obtained from cord blood. These receptors originate from a newborn boy with IPEX syndrome. The CDR3 runs from the conserved cysteine through the conserved F or W. D genes are given only for firm matches. The size field is filled for only some rows; it gives once, few, many or a size class.

DNA	CDR3	size	J	V	D
TGCGCCAGCAGCTTGGTACTTCGGGACAGGGGCAATCAGCCCCAGCATTTT	CASSLVLRDRGNQPQHF	few	TRBJ1-5	TRBV5-1	TRBD1
TGTGCCAGCAGCTTAGGGACAGGGGTTGACAATGAGCAGTTCTTC	CASSLGTGVDNEQFF	-	TRBJ2-1	TRBV11-2	TRBD1
TGCGCCAGCAGCCCAAAACGGGCTAGCGGGGATACGCAGTATTTT	CASSPKRASGDTQYF	-	TRBJ2-3	TRBV5-1	TRBD2
TGTGCCTGGAGCAGGGGGTCCTATGGCTACACCTTC	CAWSRGSYGYTF	-	TRBJ1-2	TRBV30	TRBD1
TGTGCCAGCAGGGCGGGACAGGGATTTGAGCCCCAGCATTTT	CASRAGQGFEPQHF	-	TRBJ1-5	TRBV6-6	TRBD1
TGTGCCAGCAGCTTAGTGCAGGGACATGGCTACACCTTC	CASSLVQGHGYTF	-	TRBJ1-2	TRBV7-2	-
TGTGCCTGGAGTGTACGACACAGCTCCTACGAGCAGTACTTC	CAWSVRHSSYEQYF	-	TRBJ2-7	TRBV30	-
TGTGCCAGCAGCCAAGTTATAGGCGGCGAGCAGTACTTC	CASSQVIGGEQYF	once	TRBJ2-7	TRBV14	-
TGTGCCAGCAGCTTAGGGACAGGGGGTTCTGGAAACACCATATATTTT	CASSLGTGGSGNTIYF	-	TRBJ1-3	TRBV11-3	TRBD1
TGTGCCAGTAGTATAGCCGACACGAACACTGAAGCTTTCTTT	CASSIADTNTEAFF	-	TRBJ1-1	TRBV19	-
TGTGCCAGCCTACCTTCGGGACTAGCCTCCTACGAGCAGTACTTC	CASLPSGLASYEQYF	-	TRBJ2-7	TRBV6-1	TRBD2
TGTGCCAGTAGTATGAAATCCGGGACAGGGGGCCTATACGAGCAGTACTTC	CASSMKSGTGGLYEQYF	-	TRBJ2-7	TRBV19	TRBD1
TGTGCCAGCTCACTGGGGACAGGCGCCTACGAGCAGTACTTC	CASSLGTGAYEQYF	-	TRBJ2-7	TRBV18	TRBD1
TGTGCCAGCAGCCTTTGGGGGAGCTCCTATAATTCACCCCTCCACTTT	CASSLWGSSYNSPLHF	-	TRBJ1-6	TRBV16	-
TGTGCCAGCAGTAAACGACAGAGGACTGAAGCTTTCTTT	CASSKRQRTEAFF	-	TRBJ1-1	TRBV7-9	-
TGTGCCAGCAGTTTCTGGGACGGCACCGGGGAGCTGTTTTTT	CASSFWDGTGELFF	-	TRBJ2-2	TRBV27	-
TGCGCCAGCAGCTTTACAGGGGAAGGCACTGAAGCTTTCTTT	CASSFTGEGTEAFF	-	TRBJ1-1	TRBV5-1	TRBD1
TGTGCCAGTAGTATAGAACTAGACTCCGGGGAGCTGTTTTTT	CASSIELDSGELFF	-	TRBJ2-2	TRBV19	-
TGTGCCAGCAGCTTACTAGGAGCGCAAGAGACCCAGTACTTC	CASSLLGAQETQYF	-	TRBJ2-5	TRBV7-9	-
TGTGCCAGCAGCGGCTGGAGGACTAGCGGGGGGGCCCCGAACACCGGGGAGCTGTTTTTT	CASSGWRTSGGAPNTGELFF	-	TRBJ2-2	TRBV2	TRBD2
TGCAGTGCTAGCACAGATACGCAGTATTTT	CSASTDTQYF	few	TRBJ2-3	TRBV20-1	-
TGTGCCAGCAGCTTCGGCGTCGGGGAGCTGTTTTTT	CASSFGVGELFF	-	TRBJ2-2	TRBV5-8	-
TGCGCCAGCAGCTTGACTAGCGGCACAGATACGCAGTATTTT	CASSLTSGTDTQYF	-	TRBJ2-3	TRBV5-1	TRBD2
TGTGCCAGCAGTTCCTCATACATGAACACTGAAGCTTTCTTT	CASSSSYMNTEAFF	-	TRBJ1-1	TRBV6-5	-
TGCGCCAGCAGCCAAGATGGTATCAAACTGTTTTTT	CASSQDGIKLFF	few	TRBJ1-4	TRBV4-1	-
TGTGCCAGCAGTTCCTCGGGGGCGGCTGAAGCTTTCTTT	CASSSSGAAEAFF	-	TRBJ1-1	TRBV6-6	-
TGTGCCAGCAGTCATAGGGGGAGTGGCTACACCTTC	CASSHRGSGYTF	once	TRBJ1-2	TRBV25-1	-
TGTGCCAGTAGTTCGCGGGCGGCGAGCAATCAGCCCCAGCATTTT	CASSSRAASNQPQHF	-	TRBJ1-5	TRBV19	-
TGTGCCAGCAATCAGGACGGGTCCAATCAGCCCCAGCATTTT	CASNQDGSNQPQHF	once	TRBJ1-5	TRBV27	-
TGTGCCAGCGCTAAAAGGGACGTGGGCAATCAGCCCCAGCATTTT	CASAKRDVGNQPQHF	-	TRBJ1-5	TRBV2	-
TGTGCCAGCAGCTTACGGGGACAGGGGCAGGGTGATACGCAGTATTTT	CASSLRGQGQGDTQYF	-	TRBJ2-3	TRBV5-4	TRBD1
TGCGCCAGCAGCTCTACCCTTCTAGCGGACGGGACCCAGTACTTC	CASSSTLLADGTQYF	-	TRBJ2-5	TRBV5-1	TRBD2
TGTGCCAGCAGTTACGGGACAGGGGGGTACGAGCAGTACTTC	CASSYGTGGYEQYF	few	TRBJ2-7	TRBV6-5	TRBD1
TGCGCCAGCAGCCACGCCCGGGAGTATAGCTTCAATGAGCAGTTCTTC	CASSHAREYSFNEQFF	-	TRBJ2-1	TRBV5-1	-
TGCGCCAGCAGTGAAGGACTCGCGGCTAGCGGGAGTAGAGGACTATCCACAGATACGCAGTATTTT	CASSEGLAASGSRGLSTDTQYF	-	TRBJ2-3	TRBV10-1	TRBD2
TGTGCCAGTAGTACGTCTAGCGGGAGTGTGAGTGAGCAGTTCTTC	CASSTSSGSVSEQFF	-	TRBJ2-1	TRBV19	TRBD2
TGTGCCAGCAGCTTGGCTAGCGGGACAGGAGAGACCCAGTACTTC	CASSLASGTGETQYF	-	TRBJ2-5	TRBV7-7	-
TGTGCCACCCCGGGACTAGCGGGAGGGTCCTACGAGCAGTACTTC	CATPGLAGGSYEQYF	-	TRBJ2-7	TRBV21-1	-
TGTGCCAGCAGCATAAATCGACTAGCGGGGGGGCCGGGCACCGGGGAGCTGTTTTTT	CASSINRLAGGPGTGELFF	-	TRBJ2-2	TRBV11-3	TRBD2
TGTGCCAGCAGCCACGAGGGGGGCAATCAGCCCCAGCATTTT	CASSHEGGNQPQHF	few	TRBJ1-5	TRBV4-2	-
TGTGCCAGCAGCTCCTGGGTAGCGGGGTGGATCGGGGAGCTGTTTTTT	CASSSWVAGWIGELFF	-	TRBJ2-2	TRBV11-2	TRBD2
TGTGCCAGCAGCTTAGCTAGCGGGGGCGAGCAGTACTTC	CASSLASGGEQYF	few	TRBJ2-7	TRBV7-2	TRBD2
TGCGCCAGCAGTCTTTTTGTGCTTGGGGCCAACTACGAGCAGTACTTC	CASSLFVLGANYEQYF	-	TRBJ2-7	TRBV10-1	-
TGTGCTAGTGGTTCGACCGGACAGATGAACACTGAAGCTTTCTTT	CASGSTGQMNTEAFF	-	TRBJ1-1	TRBV12-5	-
TGCAGCGTTGGGGGAGGGACTAGCGGGGGAAATGAGCAGTTCTTC	CSVGGGTSGGNEQFF	-	TRBJ2-1	TRBV29-1	TRBD2
TGTGCCAGTAGTATGACAGGGGGCACAGATACGCAGTATTTT	CASSMTGGTDTQYF	few	TRBJ2-3	TRBV19	TRBD1
TGTGCCAGCAGTGAGGGGGCTGGGGCCAACGTCCTGACTTTC	CASSEGAGANVLTF	once	TRBJ2-6	TRBV6-4	-
TGTGCCAGCAGCAGACGGACTAGCGTGTCCGCTACGGGGTACAATGAGCAGTTCTTC	CASSRRTSVSATGYNEQFF	-	TRBJ2-1	TRBV7-2	TRBD2
TGTGCCAGCAGCTTAGCACAAAGCACAGATACGCAGTATTTT	CASSLAQSTDTQYF	-	TRBJ2-3	TRBV11-2	-
TGTGCCAGTAGCCGTCTAGCTAACACAGATACGCAGTATTTT	CASSRLANTDTQYF	-	TRBJ2-3	TRBV19	-
TGTGCCAGCTCACCAGGGGCAGTTAGCACAGATACGCAGTATTTT	CASSPGAVSTDTQYF	-	TRBJ2-3	TRBV18	-
TGTGCCAGCAGCCCAGGACAGGTTATGGAGACCCAGTACTTC	CASSPGQVMETQYF	-	TRBJ2-5	TRBV7-9	TRBD1
TGCGCCAGCAGCTTCGCGGGGTCCACAGATACGCAGTATTTT	CASSFAGSTDTQYF	-	TRBJ2-3	TRBV5-1	-
TGTGCCAGCAGCTTAACGGCTTCCTACGAGCAGTACTTC	CASSLTASYEQYF	-	TRBJ2-7	TRBV11-3	-
TGTGCCAGCAGTGAAGGGGCGAACACCATATATTTT	CASSEGANTIYF	-	TRBJ1-3	TRBV2	-